These 25 T cell receptor beta chains were all obtained from the same sample, sequenced in a study of T cell responses to AZD1222 COVID-19 vaccine listed by TCRdb under 2021. Reading the label with the study, this specimen's time point is: baseline before first vaccination. The library was built by means of the immunoSEQ multiplex PCR assay. What TCRdb holds here is the immuneACCESS table cut down to in-frame rearrangements. Part of the clones is not present; checked against another copy, under half of the missing clones reflect an unresolved V gene, and the others are unexplained. In this sample the table shows some 150,000 clones, approximately 94% of which occur a single time. Of the sample, approximately 2% is held by the ten largest clones. The sequencing here drew on peripheral blood, taken on day 0 of AZD1222 vaccination. The receptors originated from an adult in good health.

J is TRBJ1-2 and V is TRBV7-9; D gene unclear. The germline CDR1 and CDR2 sequences are SEHNR and FQNEAQ (reference sequence). There are 16 residues in the CDR3. The ends were cut back, 1 base at V and 7 bases at J, with 19 bases in the middle. CDR3 nucleotides: TGTGCCAGCAGCTTAGTCTCGGCCTCCCAACTATTTGGCTACACCTTC. Translated: CASSLVSASQLFGYTF.

The CDR3 nucleotides are TGTGCCAGCTCACCTAAATTGAACACTGAAGCTTTCTTT. Amino acids: CASSPKLNTEAFF. This chain links TRBV18 with TRBJ1-1; no clear D. Between the trimmed V and J ends, which lost 3 bases and 0 bases, there was a span of 5 bases. Per germline, CDR1 KGHSH and CDR2 LQKENI. The CDR3 runs 13 residues.

V is TRBV4-2 and J is TRBJ1-2; D possibly corresponds to TRBD1 (5 bases). The CDR3 spans 17 residues. CDR1 is LGHNA and CDR2 is YNFKEQ in the germline V gene. V lost 5 bases and J lost 1, with 20 bases in between. CDR3 in amino acids: CASSSRLLGASNYGYTF. For the CDR3, the DNA is TGTGCCAGCAGCTCCCGTTTACTAGGGGCCAGTAACTATGGCTACACCTTC.

J is TRBJ1-3 and V is TRBV19; D is ambiguous. Germline loops: CDR1 LNHDA, CDR2 SQIVND (reference sequence). With 10 bases removed from V and 0 bases from J, the gap between germline ends came to 13 bases. The CDR3 covers 14 residues. CDR3 amino acids: CATRDWSSGNTIYF. CDR3 DNA: TGTGCCACCAGAGACTGGAGCTCTGGAAACACCATATATTTT.

J is TRBJ2-2 and V is TRBV7-9; D ambiguous. From germline, CDR1 is SEHNR and CDR2 FQNEAQ (reference sequence). The CDR3 runs 11 residues. The ends were cut back, 5 bases at V and 7 bases at J, with 5 bases in the middle. Here the CDR3 reads CASSVIGELFF. The CDR3 DNA sequence: TGTGCCAGCAGCGTTATCGGGGAGCTGTTTTTT.

V and J are TRBV10-3 and TRBJ2-7; D is possibly TRBD2 (7 bases). The CDR3 loop spans 14 amino acids. Germline V gene data show CDR1 as ENHRY and CDR2 as SYGVKD. Between the trimmed V and J ends, which lost 4 bases and 2 bases, there was a span of 12 bases. The CDR3 sequence is CAISVAGATYEQYF. CDR3 coding DNA: TGTGCCATCAGTGTCGCGGGGGCCACCTACGAGCAGTACTTC.

The V and J genes are TRBV7-5 and TRBJ2-5. TRBV7-5 is recorded as a pseudogene. The CDR3 has 12 amino acids. CDR3 in amino acids: CARMYRRETQYF. In nucleotides, the CDR3 is TGTGCCAGAATGTACCGGCGCGAGACCCAGTACTTC.

The gene calls are TRBV12-3 or TRBV12-4 and TRBJ1-1; D possibly corresponds to TRBD1 (5 bases). The ends were cut back, 4 bases at V and 2 bases at J, with 8 bases in the middle. CDR3 length: 13 amino acids. The CDR3 DNA sequence: TGTGCCAGCAGTTACAGGATTAACACTGAAGCTTTCTTT. This sequence encodes CASSYRINTEAFF.

This clone occurred once. The gene calls are TRBV7-2 and TRBJ2-7, with 9 positions matching TRBD2. The junction had 7 bases not matched to a gene; V was cut back by 2 bases and J by 2 bases. The V gene's germline CDR1 is SGHTA and CDR2 FQGNSA. The CDR3 has 16 residues. DNA for the CDR3: TGTGCCAGCAGCTTATCTGGCGGGGGGGCCCCCTACGAGCAGTACTTC. Translating gives CASSLSGGGAPYEQYF.

The chain employs TRBV20-1 and TRBJ1-3; D remains unclear. Germline V gene lookup returns CDR1 DFQATT and CDR2 SNEGSKA (reference sequence). The length of the CDR3 is 13 residues. The V and J ends lost 3 bases and 2 bases respectively, with 8 bases between them. Here the CDR3 reads CSASISAGNTIYF. The CDR3 DNA sequence: TGCAGTGCTAGTATCTCGGCTGGAAACACCATATATTTT.

This chain connects TRBV6-5 to TRBJ1-2, with 7 bases matching TRBD1. J lost 3 bases, V lost 5 bases, and 6 bases had no gene match. The CDR3 contains 14 residues. In germline, CDR1 is MNHEY, CDR2 SVGAGI. Here the CDR3 DNA reads TGTGCCAGCAGTCTACAGGGGAGTGACTATGGCTACACCTTC. Protein sequence: CASSLQGSDYGYTF.

As DNA, the CDR3 is TGTGCCAGCTCACCAGGAACTCCCGGGGAGCTGTTTTTT. Protein product: CASSPGTPGELFF. The chain links TRBV18 to TRBJ2-2; D ambiguous. Trimming removed 2 bases from V and 6 bases from J, with 7 bases in between. Germline CDR1 KGHSH, CDR2 LQKENI. CDR3 length: 13 amino acids.

A word on this clone: The junction does not match germline at one end; this may be a read error. The rearrangement links TRBV4-1 to TRBJ2-2; D not certain. This CDR3 is 14 amino acids long. Per germline, CDR1 MGHRA and CDR2 YSYEKL. The DNA of the CDR3 is TGCGCCAGCAGACAAGGGCCCCTTACCGGGGAGCTGTTTTTT. It specifies CASRQGPLTGELFF.

The chain couples TRBV3-1 (or the pseudogene TRBV3-2) to TRBJ2-5; TRBD2 might be the D (5 bases). This CDR3 comprises 14 residues. Trimming removed 4 bases from V and 1 base from J, with 10 bases in between. The germline V gene has CDR1 LGHDT and CDR2 YNNKEL (reference sequence). The DNA for the CDR3 is TGTGCCAGCAGCCGACGGGGAAGCCAAGAGACCCAGTACTTC. The encoded protein is CASSRRGSQETQYF.

This clone was counted only a few times. This rearrangement joins TRBV6-5 to TRBJ1-2, with D hard to call. The CDR3 totals 15 residues. V was clipped by 4 bases and J by 4 bases, with 16 bases between them. CDR1 MNHEY and CDR2 SVGAGI come from the germline V gene. CDR3 coding DNA: TGTGCCAGCAGTTTCTCTTCCGATCTCCCCTATGGCTACACCTTC. Translated, it gives CASSFSSDLPYGYTF.

The chain combines TRBV10-3 with TRBJ1-4; TRBD1 matches 10 bases. The V segment lost 8 bases and the J segment 6 bases; nucleotides outside the gene matches: 6. This CDR3 spans 14 amino acids. Per germline, CDR1 ENHRY and CDR2 SYGVKD. DNA for the CDR3: TGTGCCATCTCGGAGGGACAGGGGCATGAAAAACTGTTTTTT. This gives the protein CAISEGQGHEKLFF.

This clone was seen a single time. V usage is TRBV7-2 and J usage is TRBJ2-4, with D unclear. Germline V lookup: CDR1 SGHTA, CDR2 FQGNSA. The CDR3 loop spans 12 amino acids. V dropped 5 bases and J dropped 5 bases, with 7 bases sitting between them. The CDR3 nucleotides read TGTGCCAGCAGCCTCGACCAAAACATTCAGTACTTC. This translates into CASSLDQNIQYF.

The chain recombines TRBV4-1 with TRBJ2-7; D ambiguous. Trimming took 2 bases from V and 3 from J, leaving 14 bases between them. CDR3 size: 15 residues. Germline V gives CDR1 MGHRA, CDR2 YSYEKL. The CDR3: CASSQTPRDGYEQYF. The CDR3 DNA follows: TGCGCCAGCAGCCAAACCCCAAGGGATGGCTACGAGCAGTACTTC.

The J gene is TRBJ2-1, the V gene TRBV19, with TRBD2 matching over 9 bases. Germline CDR1 is LNHDA and CDR2 is SQIVND (reference sequence). The junction had 8 bases not matched to a gene; V was cut back by 7 bases and J by 4 bases. The CDR3 covers 15 residues. This CDR3 reads CASKIVAGDYNEQFF. DNA for the CDR3: TGTGCCAGTAAGATAGTAGCGGGGGATTACAATGAGCAGTTCTTC.

V and J are TRBV6-5 and TRBJ1-3, with D unresolved. V lost 2 bases, J lost 0 bases, and 8 bases lay in between. CDR3 size: 15 residues. Germline V lookup: CDR1 MNHEY, CDR2 SVGAGI. Here the CDR3 reads CASSYDAHSGNTIYF. In nucleotides, the CDR3 is TGTGCCAGCAGTTACGACGCACACTCTGGAAACACCATATATTTT.

The chain has TRBV3-1 (or the pseudogene TRBV3-2) and TRBJ1-2; 9 bases match TRBD1. Germline V gene data show CDR1 as LGHDT and CDR2 as YNNKEL (reference sequence). The CDR3 consists of 13 residues. V was clipped by 5 bases and J by 4 bases; unmatched bases: 2. CDR3 DNA sequence: TGTGCCAGCAGCTCGACAGGGGGCTATGGCTACACCTTC. Amino acids: CASSSTGGYGYTF.

The gene calls are TRBV2 and TRBJ1-1; the D is unclear. Germline assignment: CDR1 SNHLY and CDR2 FYNNEI. V was shortened by 6 bases and J by 7 bases, with 15 bases between the two germline ends. The CDR3 is 13 residues long. DNA of the CDR3: TGTGCCAGCAGCCTCCAGGAGCCATTTGAAGCTTTCTTT. Protein sequence: CASSLQEPFEAFF.

This chain connects TRBV11-2 to TRBJ1-1; D gene uncertain. V was clipped by 2 bases and J by 1 base, with 8 bases between them. This CDR3 contains 14 residues. Germline loops: CDR1 SGHAT, CDR2 FQNNGV. In nucleotides, the CDR3 is TGTGCCAGCAGCTTACCCCGACAGAACACTGAAGCTTTCTTT. Translation: CASSLPRQNTEAFF.

Only one count was recorded for this clone. The chain links TRBV11-2 to TRBJ2-7, with D hard to call. Looked up from germline, CDR1 is SGHAT and CDR2 is FQNNGV. V was trimmed by 1 base and J by 0 bases, leaving 16 bases between them. The CDR3 spans 17 residues. CDR3 region: CASSLGGGVQSSYEQYF. The DNA for the CDR3 is TGTGCCAGCAGCTTAGGGGGTGGGGTGCAAAGCTCCTACGAGCAGTACTTC.

The V and J genes are TRBV2 and TRBJ1-5; D gene unclear. The CDR3 extends over 15 amino acids. V lost 4 bases and J lost 1, with 11 bases in between. Germline CDR1 and CDR2: SNHLY and FYNNEI. This CDR3 is CASSVQGWSNQPQHF. DNA for the CDR3: TGTGCCAGCAGTGTCCAAGGATGGAGCAATCAGCCCCAGCATTTT.